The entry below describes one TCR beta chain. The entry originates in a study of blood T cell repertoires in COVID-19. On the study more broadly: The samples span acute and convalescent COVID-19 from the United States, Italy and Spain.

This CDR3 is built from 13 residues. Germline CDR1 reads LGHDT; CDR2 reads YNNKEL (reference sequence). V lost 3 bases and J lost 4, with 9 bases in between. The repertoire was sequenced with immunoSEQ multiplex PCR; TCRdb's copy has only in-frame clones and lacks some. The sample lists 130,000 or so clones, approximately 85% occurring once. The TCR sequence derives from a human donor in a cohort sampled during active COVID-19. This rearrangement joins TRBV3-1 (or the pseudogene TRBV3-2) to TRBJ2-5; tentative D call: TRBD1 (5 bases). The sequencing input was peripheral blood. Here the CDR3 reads CASSHPRGETQYF. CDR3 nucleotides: TGTGCCAGCAGCCACCCTAGGGGAGAGACCCAGTACTTC.